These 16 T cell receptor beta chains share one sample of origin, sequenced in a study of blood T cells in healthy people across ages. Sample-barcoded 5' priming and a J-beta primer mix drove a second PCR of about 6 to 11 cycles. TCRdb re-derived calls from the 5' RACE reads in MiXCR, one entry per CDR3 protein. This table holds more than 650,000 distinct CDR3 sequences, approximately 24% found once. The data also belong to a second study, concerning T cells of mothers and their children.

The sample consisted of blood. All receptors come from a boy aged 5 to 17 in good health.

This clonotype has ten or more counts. The CDR3 region has the DNA TGCAGCGTGGGGCGGGGGAGCGCTGAGCAGTTCTTC. It specifies CSVGRGSAEQFF. V usage is TRBV29-1 and J usage is TRBJ2-1, with 7 bases matching TRBD2. The junction had 8 bases not matched to a gene; V was cut back by 6 bases and J by 9 bases. The CDR3 loop spans 12 amino acids. The germline gives CDR1 SQVTM, CDR2 ANQGSEA.

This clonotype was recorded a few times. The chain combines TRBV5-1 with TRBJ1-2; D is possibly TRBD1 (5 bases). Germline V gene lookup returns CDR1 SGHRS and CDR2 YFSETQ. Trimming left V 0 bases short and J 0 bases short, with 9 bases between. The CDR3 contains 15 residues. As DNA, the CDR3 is TGCGCCAGCAGCTTGGGACAGATAGCTAACTATGGCTACACCTTC. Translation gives CASSLGQIANYGYTF.

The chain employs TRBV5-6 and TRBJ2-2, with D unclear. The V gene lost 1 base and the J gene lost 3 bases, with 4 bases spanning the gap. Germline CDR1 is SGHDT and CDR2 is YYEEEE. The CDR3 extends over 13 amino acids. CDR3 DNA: TGTGCCAGCAGCTTGATGTACACCGGGGAGCTGTTTTTT. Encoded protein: CASSLMYTGELFF.

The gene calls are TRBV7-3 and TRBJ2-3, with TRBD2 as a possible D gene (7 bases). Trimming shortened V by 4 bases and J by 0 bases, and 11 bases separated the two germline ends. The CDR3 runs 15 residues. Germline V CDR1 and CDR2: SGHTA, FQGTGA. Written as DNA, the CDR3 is TGTGCCAGCAGCTCACGGGGGGCCAGCACAGATACGCAGTATTTT. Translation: CASSSRGASTDTQYF.

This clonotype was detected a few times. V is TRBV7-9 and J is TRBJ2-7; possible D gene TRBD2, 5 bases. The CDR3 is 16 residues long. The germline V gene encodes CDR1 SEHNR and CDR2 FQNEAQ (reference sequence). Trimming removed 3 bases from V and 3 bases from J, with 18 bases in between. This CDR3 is CASSFHRGAPNYEQYF. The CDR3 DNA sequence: TGTGCCAGCAGCTTCCACCGGGGAGCCCCCAACTACGAGCAGTACTTC.

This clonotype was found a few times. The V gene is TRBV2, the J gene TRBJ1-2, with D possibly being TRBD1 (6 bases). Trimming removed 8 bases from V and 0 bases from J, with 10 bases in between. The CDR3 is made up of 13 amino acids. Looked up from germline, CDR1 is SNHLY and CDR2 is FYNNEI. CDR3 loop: CASGGAANYGYTF. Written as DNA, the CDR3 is TGTGCCAGCGGGGGGGCGGCTAACTATGGCTACACCTTC. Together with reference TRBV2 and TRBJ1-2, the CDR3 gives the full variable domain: EPEVTQTPSHQVTQMGQEVILRCVPISNHLYFYWYRQILGQKVEFLVSFYNNEISEKSEIFDDQFSVERPDGSNFTLKIRSTKLEDSAMYFCASGGAANYGYTFGSGTRLTVV.

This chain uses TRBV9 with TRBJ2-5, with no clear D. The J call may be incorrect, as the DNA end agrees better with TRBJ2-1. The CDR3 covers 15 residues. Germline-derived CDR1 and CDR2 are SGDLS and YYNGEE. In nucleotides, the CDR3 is TGTGCCAGCAGCGTGAGCCTAGAGGTTCCCGATGAGCAGTTCTTC. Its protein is CASSVSLEVPDEQFF.

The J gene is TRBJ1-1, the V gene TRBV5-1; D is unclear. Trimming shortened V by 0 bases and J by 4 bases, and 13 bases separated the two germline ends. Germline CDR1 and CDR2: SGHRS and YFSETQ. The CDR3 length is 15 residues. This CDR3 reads CASSLALGGSTEAFF. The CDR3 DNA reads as TGCGCCAGCAGCTTGGCCCTGGGTGGAAGCACTGAAGCTTTCTTT.

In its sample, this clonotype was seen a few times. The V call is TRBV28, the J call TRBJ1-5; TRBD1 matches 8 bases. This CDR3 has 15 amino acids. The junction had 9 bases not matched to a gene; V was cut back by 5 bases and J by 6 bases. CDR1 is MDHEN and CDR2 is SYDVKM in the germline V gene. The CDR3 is CASSTGQGTSQPQHF. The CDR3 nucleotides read TGTGCCAGCAGTACCGGACAGGGAACTAGTCAGCCCCAGCATTTT.

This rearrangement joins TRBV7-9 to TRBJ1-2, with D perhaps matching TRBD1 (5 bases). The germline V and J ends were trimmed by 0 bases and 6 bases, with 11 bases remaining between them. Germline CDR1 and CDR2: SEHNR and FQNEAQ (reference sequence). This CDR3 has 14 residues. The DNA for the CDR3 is TGTGCCAGCAGCTTAGCGCCCAGGGTGAATGGCTACACCTTC. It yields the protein CASSLAPRVNGYTF.

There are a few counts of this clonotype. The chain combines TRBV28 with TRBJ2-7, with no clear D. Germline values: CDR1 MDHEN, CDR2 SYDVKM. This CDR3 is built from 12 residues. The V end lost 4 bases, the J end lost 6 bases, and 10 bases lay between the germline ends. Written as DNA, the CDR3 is TGTGCCAGCAGTTCGGCCCAGAGCGAGCAGTACTTC. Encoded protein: CASSSAQSEQYF. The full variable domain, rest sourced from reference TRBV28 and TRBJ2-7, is DVKVTQSSRYLVKRTGEKVFLECVQDMDHENMFWYRQDPGLGLRLIYFSYDVKMKEKGDIPEGYSVSREKKERFSLILESASTNQTSMYLCASSSAQSEQYFGPGTRLTVT.

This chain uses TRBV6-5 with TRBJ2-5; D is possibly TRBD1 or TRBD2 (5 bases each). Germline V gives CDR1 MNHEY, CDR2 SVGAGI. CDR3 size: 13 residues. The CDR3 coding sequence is TGTTCGGTATCGAGGGGCTGGGGAGAGACCCAGTACTTC. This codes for CSVSRGWGETQYF.

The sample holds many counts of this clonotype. The CDR3 sequence is CATSSYRGQETQYF. The DNA of the CDR3 is TGTGCCACCAGCAGCTACAGGGGCCAAGAGACCCAGTACTTC. The gene calls are TRBV15 and TRBJ2-5; 7 bases agree with TRBD1. The CDR3 totals 14 residues. In germline, CDR1 is LNHNV, CDR2 YYDKDF (reference sequence). The J segment lost 1 base and the V segment lost 3 bases, leaving 2 bases of the junction unmatched.

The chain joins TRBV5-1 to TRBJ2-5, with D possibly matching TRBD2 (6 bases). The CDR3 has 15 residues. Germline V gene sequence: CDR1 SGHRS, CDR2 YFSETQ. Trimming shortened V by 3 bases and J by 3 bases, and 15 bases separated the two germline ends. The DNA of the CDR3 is TGCGCCAGCAGCTCTGGGGGGAACCAAAAAGAGACCCAGTACTTC. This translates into CASSSGGNQKETQYF.

The CDR3 sequence: CASSLRDREYSPLHF. For the CDR3, the DNA is TGTGCCAGCAGCCTCCGGGACAGAGAGTATTCACCCCTCCACTTT. The chain links TRBV14 to TRBJ1-6; 7 bases match TRBD1. The CDR3 length is 15 residues. CDR1 is SGHDN and CDR2 is FVKESK in the germline V gene. V shed 4 bases, J shed 8 bases, and the junction held 8 bases outside the gene matches.

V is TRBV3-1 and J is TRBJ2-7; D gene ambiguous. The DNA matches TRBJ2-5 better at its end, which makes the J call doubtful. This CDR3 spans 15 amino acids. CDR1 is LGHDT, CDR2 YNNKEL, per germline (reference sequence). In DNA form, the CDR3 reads TGTGCCAGCAGCCGAGGACCGTCGGCGCGGGAGACCCAGTACTTC. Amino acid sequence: CASSRGPSARETQYF.